What follows describes a single T cell receptor beta chain. The germline CDR1 and CDR2 sequences are SGHRS and YFSETQ. The CDR3 spans 14 residues. Between the trimmed V and J ends, which lost 4 bases and 3 bases, there was a span of 12 bases. This sample stems from a study of shared clonotypes between healthy human individuals. Study-wide context: A few men and a couple of women, aged 18 to 49, were donors.

The material for each subset, its genomic DNA, was split evenly across several immunoSEQ plates. Per sorted-subset replicate PCR, input was around 200 ng DNA, representing tens of thousands of T cell genomes. The data were produced by immunoSEQ multiplex PCR, yet TCRdb's version contains in-frame clones alone and is incomplete. The sample includes some 2,100,000 clones, more than 90% of them seen just once. The specimen was naive CD4+ T cells sorted from blood. The subset is: CD45RA+ positively selected. The clonotype comes from a man aged 18 to 35 in good health. The chain joins TRBV5-1 to TRBJ2-3; D perhaps matches TRBD1 (5 bases). The CDR3 DNA sequence: TGCGCCAGCAGCCCGCTACAGGAGACAGATACGCAGTATTTT. Translated, it gives CASSPLQETDTQYF.